Listed here are 24 T cell receptor beta chains from one sample, sequenced in a study of beta chain features in type 1 diabetes. Expressed TCRB transcripts were sequenced after all isolated RNA was converted to cDNA. TCRdb's table, derived via immunoSEQ multiplex PCR, lists solely in-frame clones and lacks some. The sample has under 450,000 clones, approximately 13% seen once. Sequenced: naive CD4+ T cells from blood. The receptors come from a man aged 25 to 40 in good health.

This clone was counted a few times. This rearrangement joins TRBV7-9 to TRBJ2-7; tentatively, D is TRBD1 (6 bases). CDR3 length equals 14 residues. Germline assignment: CDR1 SEHNR and CDR2 FQNEAQ (reference sequence). V dropped 4 bases and J dropped 2 bases, with 12 bases sitting between them. This CDR3 reads CASSSKDRAYEQYF. The DNA for the CDR3 is TGTGCCAGCAGCTCGAAGGACAGAGCCTACGAGCAGTACTTC.

The V call is TRBV6-5, the J call TRBJ1-2; the D gene is possibly TRBD1 (5 bases). Germline values: CDR1 MNHEY, CDR2 SVGAGI. The CDR3 consists of 14 residues. V lost 6 bases and J 4 bases, leaving 15 bases between the germline ends. The CDR3 protein is CASRRHTGPYGYTF. Here the CDR3 DNA reads TGTGCCAGCAGGCGACACACAGGTCCCTATGGCTACACCTTC.

A few counts support this clone. The genes are TRBV6-1 and TRBJ2-7, with 12 bases identical to TRBD2. The V gene end was trimmed by 10 bases and the J gene end by 3 bases; junction bases not matched to a gene: 4. Germline values: CDR1 MNHNS, CDR2 SASEGT. The CDR3 runs 13 residues. The DNA of the CDR3 is TGTGCCATAGGACTAGCGGGGAGCTACGAGCAGTACGTC. It codes for CAIGLAGSYEQYV.

This clone was recorded a few times. The V call is TRBV11-2, the J call TRBJ1-6; no definite D call. Trimming left V 5 bases short and J 0 bases short, with 14 bases between. CDR3 length: 17 amino acids. Germline values: CDR1 SGHAT, CDR2 FQNNGV. The CDR3 reads CASSPRTGSSYNSPLHF. The DNA for the CDR3 is TGTGCCAGCAGCCCCCGGACGGGGAGCTCCTATAATTCACCCCTCCACTTT.

The genes are TRBV11-3 and TRBJ2-5, with 7 positions matching TRBD2. This CDR3 has 15 residues. V was pared by 3 bases and J by 3 bases, with 7 bases of the junction left unmatched. CDR1 is SGHNT and CDR2 is YENEEA in the germline V gene. DNA for the CDR3: TGTGCCAGCAGCTTTGGGCTAGGGAGGGAAGAGACCCAGTACTTC. It codes for CASSFGLGREETQYF.

The sample holds a few counts of this clone. The genes are TRBV11-3 and TRBJ2-1; the match to TRBD2 covers 7 bases. V gave up 6 bases and J gave up 9 bases; unmatched junction bases: 11. The length of the CDR3 is 14 residues. Germline lookup yields CDR1 SGHNT and CDR2 YENEEA. The CDR3 DNA reads as TGTGCCAGCAGGGCCGCTGGGAGGGCCCTTGAGCAGTTCTTC. Residues: CASRAAGRALEQFF.

The chain couples TRBV4-1 to TRBJ2-1; D possibly corresponds to TRBD2 (6 bases). Germline CDR1 and CDR2: MGHRA and YSYEKL. Trimming removed 4 bases at V and 9 bases at J, with 16 bases between. This CDR3 spans 14 amino acids. The CDR3 is CASSPHSSVGEQFF. Here the CDR3 DNA reads TGCGCCAGCAGCCCGCACTCTAGCGTCGGTGAGCAGTTCTTC.

The chain couples TRBV19 to TRBJ2-7; 7 nucleotides match TRBD1. CDR3 size: 15 residues. The V segment lost 6 bases and the J segment 0 bases; nucleotides outside the gene matches: 8. Looked up from germline, CDR1 is LNHDA and CDR2 is SQIVND (reference sequence). The CDR3 DNA sequence: TGTGCCAGTAGAACCTCACAGGGGACCTCCTACGAGCAGTACTTC. It is translated as CASRTSQGTSYEQYF.

For this clone: Other nucleotide sequences from this sample produce the same CDR3. The gene calls are TRBV5-1 and TRBJ2-5, with D tentatively TRBD2 (6 bases). The CDR3 extends over 14 amino acids. The V end was cut by 4 bases, the J end by 2 bases, with 12 bases between. Germline V gene lookup returns CDR1 SGHRS and CDR2 YFSETQ. The CDR3 DNA reads TGCGCCAGCAGCCCCGGGACTCCACAAGAGACCCAGTACTTC. This codes for CASSPGTPQETQYF.

This chain links TRBV6-6 with TRBJ1-1, with TRBD1 as a possible D gene (6 bases). This CDR3 has 16 amino acids. CDR1 is MNHNY and CDR2 is SVGAGI in the germline V gene (reference sequence). V lost 2 bases, J lost 4 bases, and 17 bases lay in between. The CDR3 nucleotides are TGTGCCAGCAGTTACACCTCCTTGGGGGCTGGCACTGAAGCTTTCTTT. Translating gives CASSYTSLGAGTEAFF.

About this clone itself: The same CDR3 arises from other DNA sequences in this sample as well. The chain is built from TRBV5-6 and TRBJ2-3; D is unclear. This CDR3 region has 12 residues. Trimming took off 4 bases at V and 4 bases at J, with 7 bases between the two ends. Germline V CDR1 and CDR2: SGHDT, YYEEEE. The CDR3 DNA follows: TGTGCCAGCAGCCCCACCTCAGATACGCAGTATTTT. Translation: CASSPTSDTQYF.

This clone was seen a few times. The chain employs TRBV10-3 and TRBJ2-1; 10 bases align to TRBD2. V lost 6 bases to trimming and J lost 8 bases; unmatched junction nucleotides: 16. The germline CDR1 and CDR2 sequences are ENHRY and SYGVKD. The CDR3 totals 17 residues. The CDR3 reads CAIRDASGGRLVDEQFF. The CDR3 coding sequence is TGTGCCATCAGGGACGCTAGCGGGGGCCGGTTGGTGGATGAGCAGTTCTTC.

This clone appeared a few times. The V call is TRBV29-1, the J call TRBJ1-1; D gene ambiguous. The CDR3 contains 10 residues. Looked up from germline, CDR1 is SQVTM and CDR2 is ANQGSEA. Trimming left V 3 bases short and J 5 bases short, with 4 bases between. CDR3 nucleotide sequence: TGCAGCGTTGAGACGACTGAAGCTTTCTTT. This encodes CSVETTEAFF.

The rearrangement joins TRBV6-6 to TRBJ1-2; the match to TRBD1 covers 7 bases. Germline CDR1 is MNHNY and CDR2 is SVGAGI (reference sequence). CDR3 length equals 13 residues. V shed 7 bases and J 6 bases; nucleotides not matched to a gene: 8. CDR3 nucleotides: TGTGCCAGCACCTACTGGGACAGAGATGGCTACACCTTC. It encodes CASTYWDRDGYTF.

This chain joins TRBV27 and TRBJ1-1; 9 bases match TRBD1. Germline V lookup: CDR1 MNHEY, CDR2 SMNVEV (reference sequence). This CDR3 is built from 14 residues. After removal of 2 bases from V and 5 bases from J, the junction contained 3 bases not matched to a gene. Here the CDR3 reads CASSLGTGRTEAFF. The CDR3, as DNA: TGTGCCAGCAGTTTAGGGACAGGGAGGACTGAAGCTTTCTTT.

This clone came up a few times. The chain is built from TRBV6-6 and TRBJ2-3; D possibly corresponds to TRBD1 (5 bases). V lost 10 bases to trimming and J lost 1 base, with 12 bases between them. Per the germline V gene, CDR1 is MNHNY and CDR2 is SVGAGI (reference sequence). The CDR3 is made up of 13 amino acids. The CDR3 loop reads CATMVGGTDTQYF. The CDR3 coding sequence is TGTGCCACCATGGTAGGGGGCACAGATACGCAGTATTTT.

The rearrangement links TRBV5-1 to TRBJ2-2; D may be TRBD2 (6 bases). There are 14 residues in the CDR3. Deletions cut 3 bases from V and 4 bases from J, with 10 bases between. Germline CDR1 reads SGHRS; CDR2 reads YFSETQ. The CDR3, as DNA: TGCGCCAGCAGCTCGGAGGGGCGCACCGGGGAGCTGTTTTTT. Translation gives CASSSEGRTGELFF.

In the case of this clone: Within the sample, other DNA sequences also encode this same CDR3. The chain joins TRBV7-6 to TRBJ1-2; tentative D call: TRBD1 (5 bases). Per germline, CDR1 SGHVS and CDR2 FNYEAQ. The length of the CDR3 is 12 residues. Deletions cut 2 bases from V and 8 bases from J, with 9 bases between. The CDR3, as DNA: TGTGCCAGCAGCTTATCAGGGTTGGGCTACACCTTC. As protein: CASSLSGLGYTF.

This clone came up a few times. The J gene is TRBJ2-1, the V gene TRBV7-9, with 10 positions matching TRBD2. With V trimmed by 6 bases and J by 4 bases, 6 bases remained unmatched. From germline, CDR1 is SEHNR and CDR2 FQNEAQ (reference sequence). CDR3 size: 15 residues. Here the CDR3 reads CASRSGLAKYNEQFF. Written as DNA, the CDR3 is TGTGCCAGCAGGTCGGGACTAGCGAAATACAATGAGCAGTTCTTC. Based on the CDR3 plus reference TRBV7-9 and TRBJ2-1, the full variable domain is DTGVSQNPRHKITKRGQNVTFRCDPISEHNRLYWYRQTLGQGPEFLTYFQNEAQLEKSRLLSDRFSAERPKGSFSTLEIQRTEQGDSAMYLCASRSGLAKYNEQFFGPGTRLTVL.

The chain is built from TRBV6-5 and TRBJ2-1, with 10 bases aligning to TRBD2. In germline, CDR1 is MNHEY, CDR2 SVGAGI. The junction had 7 bases not matched to a gene; V was cut back by 6 bases and J by 5 bases. The CDR3 covers 15 residues. The CDR3, as DNA: TGTGCCAGCAGCGCCGGGACTAGCGTCAACAATGAGCAGTTCTTC. It specifies CASSAGTSVNNEQFF.

This clone showed up just a few times. This rearrangement joins TRBV4-3 to TRBJ2-1; unclear D gene. V lost 0 bases and J lost 0, with 21 bases in between. This CDR3 has 20 residues. Germline V CDR1 and CDR2: LGHNA, YSLEER. The CDR3 protein is CASSQDWAIPSMSSYNEQFF. CDR3 coding DNA: TGCGCCAGCAGCCAAGATTGGGCTATACCCTCTATGAGCTCCTACAATGAGCAGTTCTTC.

This rearrangement joins TRBV7-9 to TRBJ2-5; D is perhaps TRBD1 or TRBD2 (6 bases each). This CDR3 spans 15 amino acids. Germline V gene lookup returns CDR1 SEHNR and CDR2 FQNEAQ (reference sequence). Trimming shortened V by 4 bases and J by 5 bases, and 17 bases separated the two germline ends. CDR3 amino acids: CASSSTGGSGETQYF. The CDR3 DNA is TGTGCCAGCAGCTCAACCGGGGGCTCGGGGGAGACCCAGTACTTC.

The chain is built from TRBV30 and TRBJ2-3; 8 nucleotides line up with TRBD2. The CDR3 contains 13 residues. Germline values: CDR1 GTSNPN, CDR2 SVGIG (reference sequence). V lost 3 bases and J lost 8; bases outside the gene matches: 7. For the CDR3, the DNA is TGTGCCTGGAGCGGGAGGGCCCTCGGTACGCAGTATTTT. Residues: CAWSGRALGTQYF.

The chain recombines TRBV2 with TRBJ1-2, with 7 bases identical to TRBD1. Germline CDR1 is SNHLY and CDR2 is FYNNEI. With 4 bases clipped from V and 7 bases from J, the junction kept 3 bases outside the gene matches. The CDR3 spans 12 residues. The CDR3 loop reads CASSVAGGGYTF. CDR3 in DNA: TGTGCCAGCAGTGTCGCAGGGGGTGGCTACACCTTC.